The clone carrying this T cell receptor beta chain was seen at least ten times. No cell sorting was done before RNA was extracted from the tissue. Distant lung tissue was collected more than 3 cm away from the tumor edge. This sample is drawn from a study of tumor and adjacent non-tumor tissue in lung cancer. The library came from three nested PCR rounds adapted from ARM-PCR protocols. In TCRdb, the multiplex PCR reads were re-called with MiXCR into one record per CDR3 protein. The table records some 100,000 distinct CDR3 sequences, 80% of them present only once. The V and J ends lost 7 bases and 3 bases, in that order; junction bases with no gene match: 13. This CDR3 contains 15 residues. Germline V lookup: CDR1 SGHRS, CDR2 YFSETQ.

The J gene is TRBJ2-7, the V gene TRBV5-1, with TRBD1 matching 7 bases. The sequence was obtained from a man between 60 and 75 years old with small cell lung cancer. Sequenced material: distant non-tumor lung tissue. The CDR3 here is CASSEGTAEFYEQYF. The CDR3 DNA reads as TGCGCCAGCTCCGAAGGGACAGCCGAATTCTACGAGCAGTACTTC.